Sequencing of this T cell receptor beta chain was carried out in a study of cytomegalovirus exposure and HLA in healthy donors. Background on the study: The approximately 100 million unique TCR beta sequences, from 150 million to 200 million T cells, were found by an earlier analysis.

Nominally healthy donors provided the samples, though records likely missed some immune exposures. The study ran its PCR with 60 Vbeta and 13 Jbeta primers. TCRdb's table, derived via immunoSEQ multiplex PCR, lists solely in-frame clones and lacks some. Among about 170,000 clones, roughly 76% were seen once, and the ten largest hold less than 2.5%. Germline CDR1 LNHDA, CDR2 SQIVND (reference sequence). This CDR3 has 14 residues. The junction had 1 base not matched to a gene; V was cut back by 3 bases and J by 5 bases. This chain uses TRBV19 with TRBJ2-3; 11 nucleotides align to TRBD1. Specimen: PBMCs. The receptor was isolated from a male donor in good health and CMV-seronegative. The CDR3 region has the DNA TGTGCCAGTAGTATTGGGACAGGGGGAGATACGCAGTATTTT. Amino acids: CASSIGTGGDTQYF.